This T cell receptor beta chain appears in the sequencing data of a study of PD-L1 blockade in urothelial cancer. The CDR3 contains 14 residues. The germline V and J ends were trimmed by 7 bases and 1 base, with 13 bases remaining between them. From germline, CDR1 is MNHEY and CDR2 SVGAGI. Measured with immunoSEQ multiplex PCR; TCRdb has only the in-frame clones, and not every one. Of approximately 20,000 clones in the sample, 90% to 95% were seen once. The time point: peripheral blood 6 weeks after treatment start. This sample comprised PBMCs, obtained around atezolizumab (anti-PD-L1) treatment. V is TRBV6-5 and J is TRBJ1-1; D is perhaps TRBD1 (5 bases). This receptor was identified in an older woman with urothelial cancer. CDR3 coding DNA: TGTGCCAGCACCAGGGCACCTCAGAACACTGAAGCTTTCTTT. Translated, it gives CASTRAPQNTEAFF.